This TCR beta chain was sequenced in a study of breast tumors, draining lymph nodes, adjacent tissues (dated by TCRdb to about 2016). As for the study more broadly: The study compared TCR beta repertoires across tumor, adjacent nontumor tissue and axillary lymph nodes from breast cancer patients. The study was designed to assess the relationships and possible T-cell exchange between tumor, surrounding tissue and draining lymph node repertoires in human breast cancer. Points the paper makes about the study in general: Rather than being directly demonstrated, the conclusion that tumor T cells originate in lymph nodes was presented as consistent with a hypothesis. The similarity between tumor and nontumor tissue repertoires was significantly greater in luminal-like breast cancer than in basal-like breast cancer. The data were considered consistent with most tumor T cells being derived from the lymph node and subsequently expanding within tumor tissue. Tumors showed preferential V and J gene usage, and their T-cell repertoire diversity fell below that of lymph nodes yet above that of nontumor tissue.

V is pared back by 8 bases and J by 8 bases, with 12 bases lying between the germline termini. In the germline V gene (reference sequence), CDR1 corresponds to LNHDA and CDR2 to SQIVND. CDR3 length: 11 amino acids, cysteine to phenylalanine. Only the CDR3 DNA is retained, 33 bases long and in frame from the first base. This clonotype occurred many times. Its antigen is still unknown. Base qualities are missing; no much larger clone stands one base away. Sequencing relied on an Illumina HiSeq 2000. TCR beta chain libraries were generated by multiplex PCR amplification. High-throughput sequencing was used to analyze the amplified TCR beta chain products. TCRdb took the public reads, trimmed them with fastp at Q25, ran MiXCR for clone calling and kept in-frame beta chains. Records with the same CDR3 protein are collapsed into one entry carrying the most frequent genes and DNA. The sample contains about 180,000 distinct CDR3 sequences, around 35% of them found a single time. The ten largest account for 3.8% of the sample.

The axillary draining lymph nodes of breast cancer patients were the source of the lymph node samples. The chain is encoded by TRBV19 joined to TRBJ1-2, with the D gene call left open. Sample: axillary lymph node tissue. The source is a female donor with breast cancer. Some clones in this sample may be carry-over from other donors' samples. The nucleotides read TGTGCCAGTGTTGGGTCGTCCGGCTACACCTTC. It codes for CASVGSSGYTF.